This T cell receptor beta chain was recovered during a study of cytomegalovirus exposure and HLA in healthy donors. General study results and limits: Across all donors, roughly uniform sequencing depth was an assumption of the presence/absence analyses. Earlier analysis looked at TCR beta V segments, and most were productive about 90% or about 30% of the time.

With respect to this clone: Its antigen is unidentified.

PCR primers comprised 60 Vbeta and 13 Jbeta primers. Data came from immunoSEQ multiplex PCR; TCRdb stores just in-frame clones and leaves some out. This repertoire shows 150,000 to 200,000 clones, roughly 80% found once; its top ten account for 0.25% to 0.3%. This CDR3 is built from 12 residues. The V and J ends lost 4 bases and 4 bases, in that order; junction bases with no gene match: 1. Germline V CDR1 and CDR2: SNHLY, FYNNEI. Material: PBMCs. The sequence came from a boy aged 5-17 years in good health and CMV-seronegative. The chain links TRBV2 to TRBJ2-7; 7 nucleotides agree with TRBD1. The CDR3 region has the DNA TGTGCCAGCAGTGGGACAGGTTACGAGCAGTACTTC. It translates to CASSGTGYEQYF.